The rows below give T cell receptor beta chains drawn from one sample of a study of T-cell reconstitution after alpha-beta-depleted transplantation in children. MiXCR, run by TCRdb on the PCR reads, gives a single entry per CDR3 protein. The sample carries 200,000 to 250,000 distinct CDR3 sequences, about 25% recorded once. Sequencing was performed on PBMCs, taken before TCRalphabeta/CD19-depleted stem cell transplant. These receptors all come from a girl aged 2 to 9 with Fanconi anemia, due to receive a stem cell transplant. The CDR3 runs from the conserved cysteine through the conserved F or W. Each record gives: D gene, V gene, CDR3 length, clone size, J gene, CDR3 protein, CDR3 DNA. D genes are given only for firm matches. Clone size is given for some rows only: seen once, a few or many times, or a class if the clone is expanded.

d_gene: -; v_gene: TRBV12-3/TRBV12-4; len: 14; abundance: many; j_gene: TRBJ1-5; CDR3aa: CASSLHADNQPQHF; CDR3nt: TGTGCCAGCAGTTTACATGCAGACAATCAGCCCCAGCATTTT
d_gene: -; v_gene: TRBV12-3/TRBV12-4; len: 14; abundance: many; j_gene: TRBJ2-5; CDR3aa: CASSPRLGGETQYF; CDR3nt: TGTGCCAGCAGTCCTCGACTTGGGGGAGAGACCCAGTACTTC
d_gene: -; v_gene: TRBV5-1; len: 14; abundance: few; j_gene: TRBJ2-3; CDR3aa: CASSLTYRTDTQYF; CDR3nt: TGCGCCAGCAGCTTGACTTACCGCACAGATACGCAGTATTTT
d_gene: -; v_gene: TRBV20-1; len: 13; abundance: -; j_gene: TRBJ2-2; CDR3aa: CSADSANTGVLFF; CDR3nt: TGCAGTGCTGACAGTGCGAACACCGGGGTGCTGTTTTTT
d_gene: TRBD2; v_gene: TRBV29-1; len: 14; abundance: many; j_gene: TRBJ2-5; CDR3aa: CSVDAGGARETQYF; CDR3nt: TGCAGCGTTGATGCCGGGGGGGCGAGAGAGACCCAGTACTTC
d_gene: -; v_gene: TRBV29-1; len: 12; abundance: many; j_gene: TRBJ2-7; CDR3aa: CSVTDGSYEQYF; CDR3nt: TGCAGCGTTACCGACGGTTCCTACGAGCAGTACTTC
d_gene: TRBD1; v_gene: TRBV11-2; len: 19; abundance: -; j_gene: TRBJ2-5; CDR3aa: CASSLDLAFRTGGEETQYF; CDR3nt: TGTGCCAGCAGCTTAGACCTAGCCTTCAGGACAGGGGGCGAAGAGACCCAGTACTTC
d_gene: -; v_gene: TRBV29-1; len: 11; abundance: few; j_gene: TRBJ2-5; CDR3aa: CSGQRQETQYF; CDR3nt: TGCAGCGGCCAAAGGCAAGAGACCCAGTACTTC
d_gene: -; v_gene: TRBV28; len: 16; abundance: -; j_gene: TRBJ2-7; CDR3aa: CASAGRSEGQPGKNRF; CDR3nt: TGTGCCAGCGCCGGCAGGTCTGAAGGGCAGCCTGGCAAAAACCGCTTC
d_gene: TRBD1; v_gene: TRBV29-1; len: 14; abundance: many; j_gene: TRBJ2-7; CDR3aa: CSVEDDGQGYEQYF; CDR3nt: TGCAGCGTTGAAGATGACGGACAGGGCTACGAGCAGTACTTC
d_gene: TRBD2; v_gene: TRBV29-1; len: 12; abundance: -; j_gene: TRBJ2-3; CDR3aa: CSVSTGGDTQYF; CDR3nt: TGCAGCGTGTCAACGGGGGGAGATACGCAGTATTTT
d_gene: TRBD2; v_gene: TRBV7-8; len: 18; abundance: -; j_gene: TRBJ2-5; CDR3aa: CASSLPLGLAEYEETQYF; CDR3nt: TGTGCCAGCAGCTTACCCTTGGGACTAGCGGAGTATGAAGAGACCCAGTACTTC
d_gene: -; v_gene: TRBV29-1; len: 13; abundance: -; j_gene: TRBJ1-2; CDR3aa: CSVGKSFGYGYTF; CDR3nt: TGCAGCGTTGGGAAGTCATTTGGCTATGGCTACACCTTC
d_gene: -; v_gene: TRBV20-1; len: 12; abundance: few; j_gene: TRBJ1-2; CDR3aa: CSARAGTYGYTF; CDR3nt: TGCAGTGCTAGAGCCGGGACCTATGGCTACACCTTC
d_gene: -; v_gene: TRBV29-1; len: 16; abundance: -; j_gene: TRBJ1-1; CDR3aa: CSVEDSSQGGNTEAFF; CDR3nt: TGCAGCGTTGAAGATTCATCACAGGGCGGGAACACTGAAGCTTTCTTT
d_gene: -; v_gene: TRBV6-5; len: 15; abundance: -; j_gene: TRBJ1-1; CDR3aa: CASSYLGLLNTEAFF; CDR3nt: TGTGCCAGCAGTTACCTGGGACTCCTGAACACTGAAGCTTTCTTT
d_gene: -; v_gene: TRBV7-4; len: 17; abundance: many; j_gene: TRBJ2-1; CDR3aa: CASSPGARGGSYNEQFF; CDR3nt: TGTGCCAGCAGCCCAGGGGCTAGGGGTGGCTCCTACAATGAGCAGTTCTTC
d_gene: -; v_gene: TRBV5-1; len: 14; abundance: -; j_gene: TRBJ2-5; CDR3aa: CASSGTGRQETQYF; CDR3nt: TGCGCCAGCAGCGGCACGGGCCGCCAAGAGACCCAGTACTTC
d_gene: TRBD1; v_gene: TRBV29-1; len: 17; abundance: many; j_gene: TRBJ1-2; CDR3aa: CSVEKNRDRGRNYGYTF; CDR3nt: TGCAGCGTTGAAAAAAACCGGGACAGGGGGCGAAACTATGGCTACACCTTC
d_gene: TRBD2; v_gene: TRBV7-2; len: 17; abundance: many; j_gene: TRBJ2-1; CDR3aa: CASSLTSTSGPYNEQFF; CDR3nt: TGTGCCAGCAGCCTCACCTCGACTAGCGGGCCTTACAATGAGCAGTTCTTC
d_gene: -; v_gene: TRBV7-2; len: 14; abundance: many; j_gene: TRBJ2-5; CDR3aa: CASSLGWAPETQYF; CDR3nt: TGTGCCAGCAGCTTAGGATGGGCTCCAGAGACCCAGTACTTC
d_gene: -; v_gene: TRBV20-1; len: 13; abundance: many; j_gene: TRBJ1-2; CDR3aa: CSVSTRARYGYTF; CDR3nt: TGCAGTGTCTCGACCCGGGCCCGCTATGGCTACACCTTC
d_gene: -; v_gene: TRBV28; len: 13; abundance: few; j_gene: TRBJ1-5; CDR3aa: CASNLFRDQPQHF; CDR3nt: TGTGCCAGCAATCTTTTTAGGGATCAGCCCCAGCATTTT
d_gene: TRBD1; v_gene: TRBV7-9; len: 15; abundance: -; j_gene: TRBJ2-7; CDR3aa: CASSPAIDRAEEQYF; CDR3nt: TGTGCCAGCAGCCCAGCTATCGACAGGGCGGAGGAGCAGTACTTC
d_gene: TRBD1; v_gene: TRBV18; len: 14; abundance: few; j_gene: TRBJ2-7; CDR3aa: CASSPPSQGFGQYF; CDR3nt: TGTGCCAGCTCACCACCGTCACAGGGGTTTGGGCAGTACTTC
d_gene: -; v_gene: TRBV12-3/TRBV12-4; len: 15; abundance: many; j_gene: TRBJ2-1; CDR3aa: CASSLGTNSYNEQFF; CDR3nt: TGTGCCAGCAGTTTAGGGACTAACTCCTACAATGAGCAGTTCTTC
d_gene: TRBD2; v_gene: TRBV29-1; len: 16; abundance: many; j_gene: TRBJ2-2; CDR3aa: CSVEDGLAGGTGELFF; CDR3nt: TGCAGCGTTGAAGATGGTCTAGCGGGAGGCACCGGGGAGCTGTTTTTT
d_gene: -; v_gene: TRBV5-4; len: 13; abundance: -; j_gene: TRBJ2-1; CDR3aa: CAAAGDGLNEQFF; CDR3nt: TGTGCCGCAGCGGGTGATGGCCTAAATGAGCAGTTCTTC
d_gene: -; v_gene: TRBV29-1; len: 11; abundance: many; j_gene: TRBJ1-2; CDR3aa: CSADRYHGYTF; CDR3nt: TGCAGCGCTGACAGGTATCATGGCTACACCTTC
d_gene: TRBD1; v_gene: TRBV20-1; len: 16; abundance: -; j_gene: TRBJ1-5; CDR3aa: CSARKDRNTSNQPQHF; CDR3nt: TGCAGTGCTAGAAAGGACAGGAATACTAGCAATCAGCCCCAGCATTTT
d_gene: -; v_gene: TRBV29-1; len: 14; abundance: -; j_gene: TRBJ2-2; CDR3aa: CSVVDSLNTGELFF; CDR3nt: TGCAGCGTGGTTGACAGCCTGAACACCGGGGAGCTGTTTTTT
d_gene: -; v_gene: TRBV24-1; len: 13; abundance: many; j_gene: TRBJ2-7; CDR3aa: CATSVGGSYEQYF; CDR3nt: TGTGCCACCAGTGTAGGGGGAAGCTACGAGCAGTACTTC
d_gene: TRBD2; v_gene: TRBV28; len: 14; abundance: many; j_gene: TRBJ2-1; CDR3aa: CASLSGGPYNEQFF; CDR3nt: TGTGCCAGTCTTAGCGGGGGGCCTTACAATGAGCAGTTCTTC
d_gene: -; v_gene: TRBV28; len: 16; abundance: -; j_gene: TRBJ2-4; CDR3aa: CASSLLDSLAKNIQYF; CDR3nt: TGTGCCAGCAGTTTATTAGACAGTCTAGCCAAAAACATTCAGTACTTC
d_gene: -; v_gene: TRBV7-2; len: 17; abundance: -; j_gene: TRBJ2-1; CDR3aa: CASSLGAGPGSYNEQFF; CDR3nt: TGTGCCAGCAGCTTAGGAGCGGGCCCCGGCTCCTACAATGAGCAGTTCTTC
d_gene: -; v_gene: TRBV12-3/TRBV12-4; len: 15; abundance: few; j_gene: TRBJ1-1; CDR3aa: CASSLGGGENTEAFF; CDR3nt: TGTGCCAGCAGTTTAGGGGGTGGTGAGAACACTGAAGCTTTCTTT
d_gene: TRBD1; v_gene: TRBV23-1; len: 22; abundance: few; j_gene: TRBJ2-3; CDR3aa: CASSQPWGGRDRAESFADTQYF; CDR3nt: TGCGCCAGCAGTCAACCATGGGGTGGCCGGGACAGGGCAGAAAGCTTCGCAGATACGCAGTATTTT
d_gene: -; v_gene: TRBV29-1; len: 14; abundance: many; j_gene: TRBJ2-1; CDR3aa: CSVKVVAAYNEQFF; CDR3nt: TGCAGCGTTAAGGTAGTAGCGGCCTACAATGAGCAGTTCTTC
d_gene: -; v_gene: TRBV20-1; len: 14; abundance: -; j_gene: TRBJ1-1; CDR3aa: CSARVVSLNTEAFF; CDR3nt: TGCAGTGCTAGAGTTGTCAGCTTGAACACTGAAGCTTTCTTT
d_gene: TRBD2; v_gene: TRBV20-1; len: 15; abundance: many; j_gene: TRBJ2-3; CDR3aa: CSASGGLAGTDTQYF; CDR3nt: TGCAGTGCTAGTGGGGGACTAGCGGGCACAGATACGCAGTATTTT
d_gene: -; v_gene: TRBV20-1; len: 15; abundance: many; j_gene: TRBJ2-5; CDR3aa: CSARDGGRPQETQYF; CDR3nt: TGCAGTGCTAGAGATGGCGGCCGGCCCCAAGAGACCCAGTACTTC
d_gene: TRBD2; v_gene: TRBV6-4; len: 16; abundance: many; j_gene: TRBJ2-3; CDR3aa: CASSAGGDLSTDTQYF; CDR3nt: TGTGCCAGCAGTGCGGGGGGGGATCTTAGCACAGATACGCAGTATTTT
d_gene: -; v_gene: TRBV29-1; len: 14; abundance: many; j_gene: TRBJ2-3; CDR3aa: CSVGLAEPTDTQYF; CDR3nt: TGCAGCGTTGGGTTAGCGGAGCCCACAGATACGCAGTATTTT
d_gene: -; v_gene: TRBV20-1; len: 12; abundance: many; j_gene: TRBJ2-3; CDR3aa: CSAPRSTDTQYF; CDR3nt: TGCAGTGCTCCGCGGAGCACAGATACGCAGTATTTT
d_gene: -; v_gene: TRBV29-1; len: 13; abundance: -; j_gene: TRBJ1-2; CDR3aa: CSVGTDVSDGYTF; CDR3nt: TGCAGCGTCGGTACGGACGTGTCCGATGGCTACACCTTC
d_gene: TRBD2; v_gene: TRBV2; len: 15; abundance: once; j_gene: TRBJ2-7; CDR3aa: CASRDGLAGAYEQYF; CDR3nt: TGTGCCAGCAGGGACGGACTAGCGGGGGCCTACGAGCAGTACTTC
d_gene: -; v_gene: TRBV28; len: 13; abundance: few; j_gene: TRBJ2-7; CDR3aa: CASTERDFYEQYF; CDR3nt: TGTGCCAGCACGGAAAGGGACTTCTACGAGCAGTACTTC
d_gene: -; v_gene: TRBV5-6; len: 14; abundance: -; j_gene: TRBJ2-3; CDR3aa: CASSLALFRDTQYF; CDR3nt: TGTGCCAGCAGCTTGGCCCTGTTCAGAGATACGCAGTATTTT
d_gene: -; v_gene: TRBV20-1; len: 13; abundance: few; j_gene: TRBJ2-7; CDR3aa: CSACPTRIYEQYF; CDR3nt: TGCAGTGCCTGCCCTACTAGGATCTACGAGCAGTACTTC
d_gene: TRBD1; v_gene: TRBV12-3/TRBV12-4; len: 14; abundance: many; j_gene: TRBJ2-5; CDR3aa: CASSLTGWGETQYF; CDR3nt: TGTGCCAGCAGTTTGACAGGGTGGGGAGAGACCCAGTACTTC
d_gene: TRBD1; v_gene: TRBV12-3/TRBV12-4; len: 14; abundance: many; j_gene: TRBJ2-2; CDR3aa: CASSPGTGLGELFF; CDR3nt: TGTGCCAGCAGTCCCGGGACAGGGCTCGGGGAGCTGTTTTTT
d_gene: TRBD2; v_gene: TRBV7-9; len: 13; abundance: -; j_gene: TRBJ2-1; CDR3aa: CASLVRGANEQFF; CDR3nt: TGTGCCAGCCTGGTGCGGGGGGCCAATGAGCAGTTCTTC
d_gene: -; v_gene: TRBV20-1; len: 11; abundance: many; j_gene: TRBJ2-7; CDR3aa: CSARPSYEQYF; CDR3nt: TGCAGTGCTAGACCATCCTACGAGCAGTACTTC
d_gene: -; v_gene: TRBV10-3; len: 15; abundance: many; j_gene: TRBJ2-5; CDR3aa: CAIRTGDRAMETQYF; CDR3nt: TGTGCCATCAGGACCGGGGATCGAGCCATGGAGACCCAGTACTTC
d_gene: TRBD2; v_gene: TRBV4-1; len: 17; abundance: -; j_gene: TRBJ2-7; CDR3aa: CASSQDWERGGSYEQYF; CDR3nt: TGCGCCAGCAGCCAAGATTGGGAGCGGGGGGGGTCCTACGAGCAGTACTTC
d_gene: TRBD1; v_gene: TRBV27; len: 14; abundance: many; j_gene: TRBJ1-1; CDR3aa: CASSLGTGNTEAFF; CDR3nt: TGTGCCAGCAGTTTAGGGACAGGTAACACTGAAGCTTTCTTT
d_gene: TRBD1; v_gene: TRBV29-1; len: 11; abundance: -; j_gene: TRBJ1-2; CDR3aa: CSGETGYGYTF; CDR3nt: TGCAGCGGCGAGACAGGGTATGGCTACACCTTC
d_gene: -; v_gene: TRBV12-3/TRBV12-4; len: 16; abundance: many; j_gene: TRBJ2-3; CDR3aa: CASNPGRLTRTDTQYF; CDR3nt: TGTGCCAGCAACCCAGGCAGACTCACCCGCACAGATACGCAGTATTTT
d_gene: TRBD1; v_gene: TRBV29-1; len: 14; abundance: -; j_gene: TRBJ2-1; CDR3aa: CSVERGQGLDEQFF; CDR3nt: TGCAGCGTTGAACGCGGACAGGGGTTGGATGAGCAGTTCTTC
d_gene: -; v_gene: TRBV24-1; len: 16; abundance: -; j_gene: TRBJ2-1; CDR3aa: CATSDHTGSVYNEQFF; CDR3nt: TGTGCCACCAGTGATCACACAGGGTCGGTGTACAATGAGCAGTTCTTC